This T cell receptor beta chain was recorded in a study of post-analysis software for immune sequencing data (dated by TCRdb to between 2014 and 2016). Background for the entire study: The recorded disease courses included relapsing-remitting, secondary progressive and progressive-relapsing multiple sclerosis, and some patients had no subtype annotation. A subset of samples was prepared in parallel using single-end sample barcoding, then pooled and co-amplified after Illumina adapter ligation. The multiple sclerosis patient repertoires were compared with roughly twelve previously published healthy control repertoires from donors aged roughly 6 to 27 years. Paper-wide results and their limitations: Normalized Chao1 diversity was significantly lower in multiple sclerosis patients than controls, suggesting substantial peripheral T-cell clonal expansion. The control group was slightly older than the multiple sclerosis patient group. Strong co-clustering of samples prepared in the same batch was shown by direct clustering with F measure, prompting a batch-effect correction.

The library was obtained by PCR. Sequencing was carried out with an Illumina HiSeq 2500. To reduce PCR and sequencing biases, unique molecular identifiers were incorporated into the TCR beta cDNA libraries. Roughly 0.5 million cDNA molecules were obtained per 1 to 10 million input T cells, so each molecule approximated one T cell. The patient libraries were prepared and sequenced using the same protocol as the earlier healthy control dataset. Samples belonging to the same batch were prepared together, multiplexed and sequenced on a shared HiSeq lane. As for how the authors treated the data: Raw barcoded reads were processed with MIGEC, discarding single-read molecular identifier groups before consensus assembly and CDR3 extraction. VDJtools was used for post-analysis of the clonotype tables, and diversity was normalized by down-sampling every dataset to the size of the smallest sample. To correct batch-related cross-sample contamination, repertoire overlap clustering matched CDR3 amino acid sequences but not nucleotide sequences. TCRdb reprocessing: public reads trimmed at Q25 with fastp, clones called with MiXCR, in-frame beta chains kept. When rows share a CDR3 protein, they turn into one entry using the most common DNA and genes. These V and J calls rely on TCRdb rather than the paper's analysis. In all, the sample holds roughly 800,000 distinct CDR3 sequences, and roughly half of those were seen once. The ten largest make up 4.6% of the sample.

TCR beta repertoires were profiled from peripheral blood of roughly twelve young patients with multiple sclerosis to demonstrate the VDJtools post-analysis software. Multiple sclerosis patients were children and adolescents aged roughly 6 to 17 years. This clonotype appeared a few times. Its recognized antigen is unknown. No base quality information exists; no much larger clone differs at one position. The sequence derives from a girl aged 5-17 years with multiple sclerosis. Sequenced material: blood.

Read as DNA, the sequence is TGCAGTGCTAGAGAGCCGTCTAAAAACATTCAGTACTTC. Its protein reads: CSAREPSKNIQYF. Recombination joined TRBV20-1 with TRBJ2-4; the D gene is not confidently resolved. Trimming at the junction amounts to 0 bases on V and 4 bases on J, and the germline ends lie 7 bases apart. The CDR3 covers 13 residues, taking in both the cysteine and the phenylalanine. The kept DNA is CDR3 alone, 39 bases in frame from the first base. CDR1 and CDR2, looked up from the germline V gene (reference sequence), are DFQATT and SNEGSKA.